This TCR beta chain derives from a study of CD8+CD57+ T cells in acquired aplastic anemia. Profiling of TCR beta VDJ combinations and CDR3 sequences used genomic DNA as template. Each CDR3 protein gets one entry after TCRdb re-called the reads with MiXCR. The sample includes approximately 200,000 distinct CDR3 sequences, roughly 55% seen only once; the top ten take 25% to 30%. The length of the CDR3 is 13 residues. Germline CDR1 and CDR2: SGHTA and FQGTGA. In its sample, this clonotype was seen a few times. A junction end diverges from the germline sequence, so it may reflect a read error. The origin of this receptor is a human donor in good health. The chain uses TRBV7-3 and TRBJ2-7, with D possibly matching TRBD1 (6 bases). Sequencing input: sorted CD4+, CD8+, or CD8+CD57+ T cells (not recorded which) from PBMCs. The CDR3 protein is CASSLKKGGSLYF. The DNA of the CDR3 is TGTGCCAGCAGCTTAAAGAAAGGGGGTTCGCTGTATTTT.